Below are 6 T cell receptor beta chains sequenced from a single sample in a study of blood T cell repertoires in COVID-19. Method: immunoSEQ multiplex PCR; TCRdb's copy keeps in-frame clones and lacks some. The data hold 220,000 or so clones, with around 87% observed a single time. The sequenced sample was PBMCs or T cells enriched from blood (not recorded which). The receptor source for this set is a woman aged 18-29 years in a cohort exposed to, infected with or recovered from COVID-19 (not recorded which).

The chain has TRBV7-9 and TRBJ2-3; D possibly corresponds to TRBD2 (5 bases). CDR1 is SEHNR, CDR2 FQNEAQ, per germline (reference sequence). V was shortened by 8 bases and J by 7 bases, with 19 bases between the two germline ends. The CDR3 is 14 amino acids. In nucleotides, the CDR3 is TGTGCCAGCGGCGGACTCGCTGAACCCCATACGCAGTATTTT. As protein: CASGGLAEPHTQYF.

The chain combines TRBV7-9 with TRBJ2-7, with a tentative D call TRBD1 (6 bases). The germline CDR1 and CDR2 sequences are SEHNR and FQNEAQ (reference sequence). The CDR3 is made up of 13 amino acids. The ends were cut back, 6 bases at V and 2 bases at J, with 11 bases in the middle. The CDR3 region is CASSTGPPYEQYF. The CDR3 DNA is TGTGCCAGCAGTACAGGGCCCCCCTACGAGCAGTACTTC.

The chain uses TRBV19 and TRBJ1-1, with TRBD1 as a possible D gene (6 bases). Trimming stripped 3 bases from V and 0 bases from J, with 11 bases between. This CDR3 region has 15 residues. The germline CDR1 and CDR2 sequences are LNHDA and SQIVND (reference sequence). Written as DNA, the CDR3 is TGTGCCAGTAGTATGGTAGGGGACATGAACACTGAAGCTTTCTTT. This translates into CASSMVGDMNTEAFF.

The chain combines TRBV9 with TRBJ2-3; 9 nucleotides line up with TRBD2. V lost 0 bases, J lost 6 bases, and 8 bases stayed unmatched. The germline V gene encodes CDR1 SGDLS and CDR2 YYNGEE. This CDR3 spans 16 amino acids. The CDR3 region is CASSVGERGVLDTQYF. The CDR3 bases are TGTGCCAGCAGCGTAGGGGAGCGGGGGGTTCTGGATACGCAGTATTTT.

The CDR3 DNA is TGCGCCAGCAGCCAAGCCCCCTCCAGGCAAGTCAATCAGCCCCAGCATTTT. Translating gives CASSQAPSRQVNQPQHF. The chain uses TRBV4-1 and TRBJ1-5; D ambiguous. This CDR3 has 17 amino acids. Trimming took 1 base from V and 3 from J, leaving 16 bases between them. Germline V gene data show CDR1 as MGHRA and CDR2 as YSYEKL.

This clone was observed at least ten times. The rearrangement links TRBV7-3 to TRBJ1-6; TRBD1 is a possible D gene (5 bases). V was trimmed by 2 bases and J by 7 bases, leaving 6 bases between them. Germline loops: CDR1 SGHTA, CDR2 FQGTGA. The CDR3 has 13 residues. CDR3 amino acids: CASSLQGNSPLHF. CDR3 DNA: TGTGCCAGCAGCTTACAGGGAAATTCACCCCTCCACTTT.